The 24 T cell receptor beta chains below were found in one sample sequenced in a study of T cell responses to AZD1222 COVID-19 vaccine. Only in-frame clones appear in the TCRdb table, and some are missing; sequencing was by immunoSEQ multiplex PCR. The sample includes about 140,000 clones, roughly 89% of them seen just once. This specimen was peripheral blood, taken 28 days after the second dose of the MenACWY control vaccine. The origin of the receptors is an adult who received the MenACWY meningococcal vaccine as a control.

The CDR3: CASRTGTANRFAEAFF. The CDR3 DNA sequence: TGTGCCAGCAGGACCGGGACCGCCAACAGGTTCGCTGAAGCTTTCTTT. V and J are TRBV27 and TRBJ1-1; weak D call: TRBD1 (5 bases). Trimming left V 6 bases short and J 6 bases short, with 23 bases between. Germline V gene data show CDR1 as MNHEY and CDR2 as SMNVEV (reference sequence). The CDR3 spans 16 residues.

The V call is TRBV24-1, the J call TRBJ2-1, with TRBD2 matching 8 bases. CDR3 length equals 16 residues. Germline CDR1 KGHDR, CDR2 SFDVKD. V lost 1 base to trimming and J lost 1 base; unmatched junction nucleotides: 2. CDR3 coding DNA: TGTGCCACCAGTGATTTCGCGGGGGGATCCTACAATGAGCAGTTCTTC. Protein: CATSDFAGGSYNEQFF.

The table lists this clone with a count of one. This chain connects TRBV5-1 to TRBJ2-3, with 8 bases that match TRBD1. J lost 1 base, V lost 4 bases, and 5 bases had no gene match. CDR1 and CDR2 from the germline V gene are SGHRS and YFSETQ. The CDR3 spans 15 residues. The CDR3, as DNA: TGCGCCAGCAGCACCCAGGGGGCTCGCACAGATACGCAGTATTTT. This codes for CASSTQGARTDTQYF.

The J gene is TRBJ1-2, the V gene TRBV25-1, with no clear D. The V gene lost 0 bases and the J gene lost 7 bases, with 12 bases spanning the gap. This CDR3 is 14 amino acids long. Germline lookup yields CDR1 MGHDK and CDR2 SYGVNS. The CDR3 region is CASSEYNSAGGYTF. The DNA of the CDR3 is TGTGCCAGCAGTGAATATAACAGCGCCGGTGGCTACACCTTC.

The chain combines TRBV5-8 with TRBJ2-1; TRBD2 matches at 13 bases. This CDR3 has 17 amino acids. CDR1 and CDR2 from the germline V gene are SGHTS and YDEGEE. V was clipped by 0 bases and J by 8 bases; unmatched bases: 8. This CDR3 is CASSLGRTSGRRDEQFF. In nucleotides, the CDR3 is TGTGCCAGCAGCTTGGGCAGGACTAGCGGGAGACGGGATGAGCAGTTCTTC.

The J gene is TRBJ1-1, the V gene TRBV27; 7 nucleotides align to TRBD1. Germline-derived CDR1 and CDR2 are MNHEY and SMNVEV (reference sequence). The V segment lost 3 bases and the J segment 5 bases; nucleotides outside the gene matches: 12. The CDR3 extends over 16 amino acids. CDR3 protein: CASSFLSSGGTTEAFF. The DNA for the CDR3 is TGTGCCAGCAGTTTTCTCTCCTCAGGGGGGACTACTGAAGCTTTCTTT.

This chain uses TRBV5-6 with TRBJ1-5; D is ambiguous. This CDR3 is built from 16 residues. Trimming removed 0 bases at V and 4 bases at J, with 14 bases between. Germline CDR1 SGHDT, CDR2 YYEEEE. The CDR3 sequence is CASSLGVSGPNQPQHF. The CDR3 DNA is TGTGCCAGCAGCTTGGGGGTCAGTGGGCCGAATCAGCCCCAGCATTTT.

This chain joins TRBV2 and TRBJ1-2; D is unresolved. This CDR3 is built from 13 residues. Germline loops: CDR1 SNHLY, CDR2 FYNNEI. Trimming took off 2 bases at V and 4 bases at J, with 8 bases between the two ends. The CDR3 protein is CASSEMGFYGYTF. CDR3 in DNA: TGTGCCAGCAGTGAAATGGGGTTCTATGGCTACACCTTC.

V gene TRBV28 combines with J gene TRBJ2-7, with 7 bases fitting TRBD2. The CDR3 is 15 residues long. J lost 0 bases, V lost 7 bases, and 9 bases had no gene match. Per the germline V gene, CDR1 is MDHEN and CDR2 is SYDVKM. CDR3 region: CASTTRGGSSYEQYF. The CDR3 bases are TGTGCCAGCACCACCCGGGGAGGGAGCTCCTACGAGCAGTACTTC.

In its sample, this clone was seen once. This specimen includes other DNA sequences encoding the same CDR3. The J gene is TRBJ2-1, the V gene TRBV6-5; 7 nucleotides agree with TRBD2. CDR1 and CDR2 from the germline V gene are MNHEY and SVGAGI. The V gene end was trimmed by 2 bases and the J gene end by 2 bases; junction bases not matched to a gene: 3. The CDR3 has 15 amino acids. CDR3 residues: CASSYSGTTYNEQFF. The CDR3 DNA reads TGTGCCAGCAGTTACAGCGGGACTACCTACAATGAGCAGTTCTTC.

CDR3 in amino acids: CASSLNSAGGPPYEQYF. The CDR3 DNA reads TGTGCCAGCAGCTTAAATTCAGCGGGAGGGCCTCCTTACGAGCAGTACTTC. V and J are TRBV7-2 and TRBJ2-7; 10 bases line up with TRBD2. The CDR3 covers 17 residues. Germline CDR1 is SGHTA and CDR2 is FQGNSA. V trimming: 2 bases; J trimming: 4 bases; junction bases outside the gene matches: 11.

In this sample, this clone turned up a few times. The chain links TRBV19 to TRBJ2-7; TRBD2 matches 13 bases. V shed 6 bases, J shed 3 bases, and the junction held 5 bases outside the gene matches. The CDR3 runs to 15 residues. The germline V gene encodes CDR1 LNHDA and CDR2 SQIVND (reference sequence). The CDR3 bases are TGTGCCAGTAGCCGACTAGCGGGGGGAGTCTACGAGCAGTACTTC. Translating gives CASSRLAGGVYEQYF.

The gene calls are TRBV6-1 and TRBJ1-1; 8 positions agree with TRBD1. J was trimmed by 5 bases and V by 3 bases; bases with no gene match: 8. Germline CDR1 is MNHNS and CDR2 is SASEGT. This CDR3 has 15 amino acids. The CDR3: CASSDSGQGGTEAFF. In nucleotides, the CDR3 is TGTGCCAGCAGTGATTCAGGACAGGGTGGGACTGAAGCTTTCTTT.

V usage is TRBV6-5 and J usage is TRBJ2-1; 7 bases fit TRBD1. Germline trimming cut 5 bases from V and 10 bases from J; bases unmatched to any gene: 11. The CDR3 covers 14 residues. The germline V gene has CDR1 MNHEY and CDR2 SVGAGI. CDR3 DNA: TGTGCCAGCAGTCCTCGGGCAGGGGGAGTAGAGCAGTTCTTC. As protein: CASSPRAGGVEQFF.

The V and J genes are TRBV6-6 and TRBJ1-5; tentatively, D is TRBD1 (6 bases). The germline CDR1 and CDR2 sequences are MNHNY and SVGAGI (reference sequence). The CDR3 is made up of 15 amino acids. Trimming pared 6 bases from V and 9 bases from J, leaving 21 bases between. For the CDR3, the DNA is TGTGCCAGCAGATCCACAGGGACGGGGTTCGTGCCCCAGCATTTT. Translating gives CASRSTGTGFVPQHF.

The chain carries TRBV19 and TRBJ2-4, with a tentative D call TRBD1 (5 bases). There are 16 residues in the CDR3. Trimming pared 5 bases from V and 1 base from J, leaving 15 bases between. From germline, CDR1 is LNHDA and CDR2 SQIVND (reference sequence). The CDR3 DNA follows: TGTGCCAGTAGTGATAATTCAGGGTTGGCCAAAAACATTCAGTACTTC. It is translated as CASSDNSGLAKNIQYF.

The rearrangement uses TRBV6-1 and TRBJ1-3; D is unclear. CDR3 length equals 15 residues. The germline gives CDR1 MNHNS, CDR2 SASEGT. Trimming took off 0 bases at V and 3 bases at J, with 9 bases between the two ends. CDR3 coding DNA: TGTGCCAGCAGTGAAGCGCATTTAGGTGGAAACACCATATATTTT. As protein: CASSEAHLGGNTIYF.

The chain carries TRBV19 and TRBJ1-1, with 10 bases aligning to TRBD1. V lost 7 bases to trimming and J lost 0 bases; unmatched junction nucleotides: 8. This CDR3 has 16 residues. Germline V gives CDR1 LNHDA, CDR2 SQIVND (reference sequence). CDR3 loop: CASTPGQGSVNTEAFF. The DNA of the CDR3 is TGTGCCAGTACTCCGGGACAGGGGTCCGTGAACACTGAAGCTTTCTTT. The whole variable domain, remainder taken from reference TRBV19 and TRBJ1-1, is DGGITQSPKYLFRKEGQNVTLSCEQNLNHDAMYWYRQDPGQGLRLIYYSQIVNDFQKGDIAEGYSVSREKKESFPLTVTSAQKNPTAFYLCASTPGQGSVNTEAFFGQGTRLTVV.

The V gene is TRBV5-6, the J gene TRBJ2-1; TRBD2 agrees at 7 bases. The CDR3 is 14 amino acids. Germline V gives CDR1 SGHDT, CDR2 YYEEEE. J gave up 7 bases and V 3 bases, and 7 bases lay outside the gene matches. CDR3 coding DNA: TGTGCCAGCAGCTCCCGGGGGGTCTTAAATGAGCAGTTCTTC. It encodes CASSSRGVLNEQFF.

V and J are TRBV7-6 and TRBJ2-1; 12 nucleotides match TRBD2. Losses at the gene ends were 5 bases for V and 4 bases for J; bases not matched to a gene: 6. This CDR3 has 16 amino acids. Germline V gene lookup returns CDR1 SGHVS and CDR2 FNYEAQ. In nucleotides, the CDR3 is TGTGCCAGCAGCACTAGCGGGGGGCCGATTTACAATGAGCAGTTCTTC. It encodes CASSTSGGPIYNEQFF.

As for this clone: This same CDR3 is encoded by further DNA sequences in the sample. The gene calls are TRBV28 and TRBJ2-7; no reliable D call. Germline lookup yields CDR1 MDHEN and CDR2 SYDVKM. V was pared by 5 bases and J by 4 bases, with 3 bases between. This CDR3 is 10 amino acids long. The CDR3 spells CASSGYEQYF. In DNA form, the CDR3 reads TGTGCCAGCAGTGGTTACGAGCAGTACTTC.

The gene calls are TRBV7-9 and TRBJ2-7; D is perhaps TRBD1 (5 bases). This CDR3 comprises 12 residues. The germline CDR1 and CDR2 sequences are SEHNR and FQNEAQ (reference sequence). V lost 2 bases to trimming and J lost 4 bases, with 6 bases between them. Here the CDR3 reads CASSLQGYEQYF. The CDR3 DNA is TGTGCCAGCAGCTTACAGGGTTACGAGCAGTACTTC. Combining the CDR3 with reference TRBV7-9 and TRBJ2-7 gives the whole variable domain DTGVSQNPRHKITKRGQNVTFRCDPISEHNRLYWYRQTLGQGPEFLTYFQNEAQLEKSRLLSDRFSAERPKGSFSTLEIQRTEQGDSAMYLCASSLQGYEQYFGPGTRLTVT.

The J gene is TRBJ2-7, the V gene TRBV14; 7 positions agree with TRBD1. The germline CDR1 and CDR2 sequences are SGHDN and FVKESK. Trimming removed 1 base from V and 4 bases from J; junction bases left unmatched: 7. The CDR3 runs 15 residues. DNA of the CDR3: TGTGCCAGCAGCCAAGGGCTAGGGGGCGGTTACGAGCAGTACTTC. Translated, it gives CASSQGLGGGYEQYF.

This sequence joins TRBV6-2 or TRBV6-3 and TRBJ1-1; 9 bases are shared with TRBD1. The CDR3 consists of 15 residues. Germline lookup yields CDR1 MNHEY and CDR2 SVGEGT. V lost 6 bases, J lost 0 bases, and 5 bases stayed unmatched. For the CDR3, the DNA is TGTGCCAGCAGCTCCGGGACAGGGATGAACACTGAAGCTTTCTTT. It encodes CASSSGTGMNTEAFF.